This entry describes one T cell receptor (beta chain). The entry originates in a study of blood T cell repertoires in COVID-19. Overall study context: Specimens from acute and convalescent COVID-19 originated in the United States, Italy and Spain.

The CDR3 consists of 14 residues. Trimming left V 8 bases short and J 4 bases short, with 15 bases between. CDR1 MNHEY and CDR2 SVGAGI come from the germline V gene. The table came from immunoSEQ multiplex PCR; TCRdb's copy has only in-frame clones and leaves some out. The data show more than 85,000 clones, with 70% to 90% seen just once and roughly a sixth held by the top ten. This sequence originates from a human donor in a cohort sampled during active COVID-19. The chain couples TRBV6-5 to TRBJ1-5; perhaps TRBD1 as D (5 bases). Sequenced: peripheral blood. DNA of the CDR3: TGTGCCAGCCTGGGGCAGGAGTTTAATCAGCCCCAGCATTTT. Protein product: CASLGQEFNQPQHF.